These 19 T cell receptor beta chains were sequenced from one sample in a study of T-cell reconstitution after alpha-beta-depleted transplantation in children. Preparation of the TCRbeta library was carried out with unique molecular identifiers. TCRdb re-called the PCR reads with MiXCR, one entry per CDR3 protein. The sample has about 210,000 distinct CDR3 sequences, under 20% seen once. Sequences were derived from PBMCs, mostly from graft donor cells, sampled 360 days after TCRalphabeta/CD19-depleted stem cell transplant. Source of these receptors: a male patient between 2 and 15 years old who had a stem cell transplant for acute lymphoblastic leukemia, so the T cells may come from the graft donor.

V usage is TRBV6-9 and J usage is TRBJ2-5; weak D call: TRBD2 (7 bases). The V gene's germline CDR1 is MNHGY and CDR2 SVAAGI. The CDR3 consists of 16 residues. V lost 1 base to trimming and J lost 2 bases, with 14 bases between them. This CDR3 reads CASSYYGGPSQETQYF. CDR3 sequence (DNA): TGTGCCAGCAGTTATTACGGGGGGCCATCGCAAGAGACCCAGTACTTC.

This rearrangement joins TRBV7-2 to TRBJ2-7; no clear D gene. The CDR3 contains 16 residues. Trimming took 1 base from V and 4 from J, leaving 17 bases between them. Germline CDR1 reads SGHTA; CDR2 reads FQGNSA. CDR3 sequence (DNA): TGTGCCAGCAGCTTAGTAACGGGTCCCCGGGTTTACGAGCAGTACTTC. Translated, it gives CASSLVTGPRVYEQYF.

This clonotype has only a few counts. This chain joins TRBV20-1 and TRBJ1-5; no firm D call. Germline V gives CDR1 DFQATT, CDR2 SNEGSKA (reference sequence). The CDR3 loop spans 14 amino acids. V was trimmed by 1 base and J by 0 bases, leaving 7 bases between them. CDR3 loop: CSARGGFSNQPQHF. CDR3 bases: TGCAGTGCTAGAGGCGGGTTTAGCAATCAGCCCCAGCATTTT.

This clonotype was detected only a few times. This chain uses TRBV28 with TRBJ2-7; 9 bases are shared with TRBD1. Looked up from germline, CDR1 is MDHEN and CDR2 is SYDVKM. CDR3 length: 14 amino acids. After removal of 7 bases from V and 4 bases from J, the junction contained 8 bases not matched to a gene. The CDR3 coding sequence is TGTGCCAGCACCAGGGACAGGGCGCCTTACGAGCAGTACTTC. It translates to CASTRDRAPYEQYF.

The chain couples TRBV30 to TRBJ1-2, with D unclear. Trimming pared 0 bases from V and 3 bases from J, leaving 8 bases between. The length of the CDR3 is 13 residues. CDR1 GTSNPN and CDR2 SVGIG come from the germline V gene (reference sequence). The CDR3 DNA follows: TGTGCCTGGAGTGTAGCTCCCGACTATGGCTACACCTTC. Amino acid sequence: CAWSVAPDYGYTF.

The CDR3 DNA follows: TGTGCCAGCAGTTTCGGACGGACGAACACCGGGGAGCTGTTTTTT. Its protein product is CASSFGRTNTGELFF. V is TRBV6-5 and J is TRBJ2-2; D gene unclear. The CDR3 extends over 15 amino acids. Per germline, CDR1 MNHEY and CDR2 SVGAGI. V lost 4 bases and J 0 bases, leaving 9 bases between the germline ends.

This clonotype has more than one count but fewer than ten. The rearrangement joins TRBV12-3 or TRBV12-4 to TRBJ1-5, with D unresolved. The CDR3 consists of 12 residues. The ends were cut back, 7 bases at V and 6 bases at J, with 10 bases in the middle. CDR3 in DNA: TGTGCCAGCACCACCCAGACTCAGCCCCAGCATTTT. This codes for CASTTQTQPQHF.

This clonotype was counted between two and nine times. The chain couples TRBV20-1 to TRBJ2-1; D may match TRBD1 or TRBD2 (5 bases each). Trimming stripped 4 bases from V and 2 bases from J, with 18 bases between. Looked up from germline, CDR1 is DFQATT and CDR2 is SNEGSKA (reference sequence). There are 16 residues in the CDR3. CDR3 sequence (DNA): TGCAGTGCTACGAAGGGACGGCGGATAACCTACAATGAGCAGTTCTTC. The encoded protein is CSATKGRRITYNEQFF.

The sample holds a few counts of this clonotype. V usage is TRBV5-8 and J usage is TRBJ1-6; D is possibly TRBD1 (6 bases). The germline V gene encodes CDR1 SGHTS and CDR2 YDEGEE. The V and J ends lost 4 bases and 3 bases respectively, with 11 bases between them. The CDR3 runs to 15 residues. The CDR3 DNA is TGTGCCAGCAGCCCGACAGGACTCTATAATTCACCCCTCCACTTT. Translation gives CASSPTGLYNSPLHF.

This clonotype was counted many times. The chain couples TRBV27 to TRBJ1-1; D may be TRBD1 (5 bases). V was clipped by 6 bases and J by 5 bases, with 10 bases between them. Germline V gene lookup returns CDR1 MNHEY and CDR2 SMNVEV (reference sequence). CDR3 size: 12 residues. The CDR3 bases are TGTGCCAGCAGCGGGGGGGTTACTGAAGCTTTCTTT. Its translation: CASSGGVTEAFF.

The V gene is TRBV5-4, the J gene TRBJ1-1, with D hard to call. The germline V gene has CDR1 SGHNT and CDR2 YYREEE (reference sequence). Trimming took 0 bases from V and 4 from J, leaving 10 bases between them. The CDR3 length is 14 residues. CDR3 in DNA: TGTGCCAGCAGCTTGGAAGTGGGTACCACTGAAGCTTTCTTT. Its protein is CASSLEVGTTEAFF.

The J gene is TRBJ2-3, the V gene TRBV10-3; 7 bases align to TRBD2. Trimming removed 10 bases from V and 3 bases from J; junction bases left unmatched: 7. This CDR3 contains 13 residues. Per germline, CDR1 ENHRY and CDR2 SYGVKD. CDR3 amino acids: CASLPGGTDTQYF. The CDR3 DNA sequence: TGTGCCAGCCTACCGGGGGGAACAGATACGCAGTATTTT.

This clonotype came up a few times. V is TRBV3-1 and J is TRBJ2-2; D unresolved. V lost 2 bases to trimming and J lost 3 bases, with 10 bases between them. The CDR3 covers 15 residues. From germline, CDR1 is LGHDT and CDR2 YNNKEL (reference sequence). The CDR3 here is CASSQLSGYTGELFF. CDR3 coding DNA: TGTGCCAGCAGCCAATTAAGTGGGTACACCGGGGAGCTGTTTTTT.

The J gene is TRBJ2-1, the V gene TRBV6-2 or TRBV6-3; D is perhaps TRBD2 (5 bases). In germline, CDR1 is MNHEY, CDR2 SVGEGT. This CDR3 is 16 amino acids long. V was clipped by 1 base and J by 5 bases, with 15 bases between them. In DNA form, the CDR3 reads TGTGCCAGCAGTTACTTGCCGGGTATGAGGGACAATGAGCAGTTCTTC. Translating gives CASSYLPGMRDNEQFF.

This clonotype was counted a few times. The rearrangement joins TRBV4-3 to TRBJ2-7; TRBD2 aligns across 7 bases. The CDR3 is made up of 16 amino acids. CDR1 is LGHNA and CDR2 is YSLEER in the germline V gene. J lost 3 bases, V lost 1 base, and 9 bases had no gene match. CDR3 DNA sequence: TGCGCCAGCAGCCAAGCTTTGGGGGGGGGTTACTACGAGCAGTACTTC. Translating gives CASSQALGGGYYEQYF.

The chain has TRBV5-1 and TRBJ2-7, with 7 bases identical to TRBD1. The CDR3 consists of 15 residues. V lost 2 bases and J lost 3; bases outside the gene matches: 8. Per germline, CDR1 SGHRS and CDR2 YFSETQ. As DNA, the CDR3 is TGCGCCAGCAGCTTTGCCGGGACAGAGATCTACGAGCAGTACTTC. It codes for CASSFAGTEIYEQYF.

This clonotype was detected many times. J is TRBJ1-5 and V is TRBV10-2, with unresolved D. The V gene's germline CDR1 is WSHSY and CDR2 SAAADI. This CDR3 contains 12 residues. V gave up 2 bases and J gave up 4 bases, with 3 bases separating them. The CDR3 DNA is TGCGCCAGCAGTGAGGGGAATCAGCCCCAGCATTTT. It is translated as CASSEGNQPQHF.

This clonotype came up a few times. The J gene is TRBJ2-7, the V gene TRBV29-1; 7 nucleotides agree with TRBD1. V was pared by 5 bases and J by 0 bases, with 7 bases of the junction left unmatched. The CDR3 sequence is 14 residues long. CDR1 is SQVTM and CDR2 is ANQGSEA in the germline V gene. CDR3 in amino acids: CSVTPGQPSYEQYF. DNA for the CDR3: TGCAGCGTTACTCCGGGACAGCCCTCCTACGAGCAGTACTTC.

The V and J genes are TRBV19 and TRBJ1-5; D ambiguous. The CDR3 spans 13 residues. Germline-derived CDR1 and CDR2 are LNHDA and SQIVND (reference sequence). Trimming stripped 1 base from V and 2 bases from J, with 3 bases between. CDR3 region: CASSIGRNQPQHF. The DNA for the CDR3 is TGTGCCAGTAGTATAGGGCGCAATCAGCCCCAGCATTTT.